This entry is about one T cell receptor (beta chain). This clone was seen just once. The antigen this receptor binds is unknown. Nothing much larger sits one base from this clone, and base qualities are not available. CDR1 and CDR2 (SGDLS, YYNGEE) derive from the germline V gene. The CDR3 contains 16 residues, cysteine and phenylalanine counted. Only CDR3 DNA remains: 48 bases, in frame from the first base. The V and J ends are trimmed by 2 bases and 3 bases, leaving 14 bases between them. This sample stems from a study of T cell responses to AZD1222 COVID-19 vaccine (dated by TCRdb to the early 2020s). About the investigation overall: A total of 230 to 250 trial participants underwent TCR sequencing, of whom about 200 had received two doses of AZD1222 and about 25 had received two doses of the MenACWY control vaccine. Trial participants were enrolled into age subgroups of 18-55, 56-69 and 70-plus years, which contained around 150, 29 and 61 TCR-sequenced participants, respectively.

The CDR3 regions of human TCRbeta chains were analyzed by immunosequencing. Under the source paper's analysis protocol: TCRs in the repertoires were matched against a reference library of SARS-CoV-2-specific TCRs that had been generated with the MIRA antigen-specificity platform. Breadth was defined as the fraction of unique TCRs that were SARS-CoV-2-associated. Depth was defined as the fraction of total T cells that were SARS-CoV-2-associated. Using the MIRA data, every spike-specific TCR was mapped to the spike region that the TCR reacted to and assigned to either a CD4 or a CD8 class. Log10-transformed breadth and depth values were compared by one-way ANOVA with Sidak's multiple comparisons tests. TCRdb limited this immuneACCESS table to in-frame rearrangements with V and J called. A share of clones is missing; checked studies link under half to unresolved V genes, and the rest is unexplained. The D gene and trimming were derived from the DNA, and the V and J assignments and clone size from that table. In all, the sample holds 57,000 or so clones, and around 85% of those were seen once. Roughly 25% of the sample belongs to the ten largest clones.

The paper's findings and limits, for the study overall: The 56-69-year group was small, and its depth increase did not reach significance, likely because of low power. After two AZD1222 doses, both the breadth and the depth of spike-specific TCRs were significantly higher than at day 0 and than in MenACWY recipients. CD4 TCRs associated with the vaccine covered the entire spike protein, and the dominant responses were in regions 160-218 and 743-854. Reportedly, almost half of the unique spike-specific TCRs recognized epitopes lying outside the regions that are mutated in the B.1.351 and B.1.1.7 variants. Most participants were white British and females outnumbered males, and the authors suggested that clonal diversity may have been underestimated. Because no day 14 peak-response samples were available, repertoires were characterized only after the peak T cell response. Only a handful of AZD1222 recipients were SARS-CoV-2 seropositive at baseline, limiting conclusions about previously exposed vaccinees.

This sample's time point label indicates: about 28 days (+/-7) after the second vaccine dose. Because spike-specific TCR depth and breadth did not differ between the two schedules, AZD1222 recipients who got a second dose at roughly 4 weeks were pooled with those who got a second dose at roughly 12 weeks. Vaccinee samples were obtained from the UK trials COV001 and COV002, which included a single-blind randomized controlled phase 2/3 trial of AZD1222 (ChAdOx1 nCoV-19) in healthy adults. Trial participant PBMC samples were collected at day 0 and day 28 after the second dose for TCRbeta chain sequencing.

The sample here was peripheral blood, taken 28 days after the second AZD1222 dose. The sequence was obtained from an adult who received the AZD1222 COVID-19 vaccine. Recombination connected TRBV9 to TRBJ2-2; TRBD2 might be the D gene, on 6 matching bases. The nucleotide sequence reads TGTGCCAGCAGCGTTAGCGGAGACGTGTACACCGGGGAGCTGTTTTTT. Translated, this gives CASSVSGDVYTGELFF.